This T cell receptor beta chain is from a study of OX40 agonist ivuxolimab in advanced cancers. About the investigation overall: Ivuxolimab, which targeted the costimulatory receptor OX40 (CD134), was an agonistic, fully human IgG2 monoclonal antibody. Prior anti-PD-1, anti-PD-L1 or anti-CTLA-4 therapy was permitted, and approximately 40% of dose-escalation patients had received checkpoint inhibitors. Intravenous ivuxolimab was administered to patients every 2 weeks at six dose levels: 0.01, 0.1, 0.3, 1.5, 3 and 10 mg/kg. In the dose-escalation cohort, more than 75% of patients were male, and the mean age was about 55 years, with a range of about 23 to 85. The purpose of peripheral TCRbeta sequencing was to test whether ivuxolimab changed TCR sequence diversity and led to clonal T-cell expansion. Among the approximately 50 dose-escalation patients, around 20 had hepatocellular carcinoma, 15 or so melanoma, 9 renal cell carcinoma and 9 head and neck cancer. The paper reports the monotherapy dose-escalation portion (N = 52 patients) of the phase I ivuxolimab trial. Partial responses were achieved by three dose-escalation patients, of whom one had hepatocellular carcinoma and two had cutaneous melanoma.

For sequencing of the TCRbeta CDR3 region, genomic DNA was extracted from the sorted cells. The immunoSEQ Assay was used to sequence the TCRbeta CDR3 regions. TCRdb limited this immuneACCESS table to in-frame rearrangements with V and J called. A share of clones is missing; checked studies link under half to unresolved V genes, and the rest is unexplained. The sample data list about 45,000 clones, and about 88% of these were observed just once. Clones ranked in the top ten supply 9% to 13% of the sample. As to this clone: Its antigen remains unidentified. No quality values exist for individual bases; no much larger clone is one base distant.

Study-wide findings and limitations: In partial responders in the 0.1-3.0 mg/kg groups, normalized peripheral clonal expansion was found to be among the lowest, especially among CD8+ T cells. Low levels of normalized T-cell clonal expansion were also seen in some patients who did not respond. The antigen specificity of the peripheral T cells that underwent clonal expansion was not determined. After ivuxolimab, CD8+ T cells had more expanded clones than CD4+ T cells on average. At doses from 0.1 to 3.0 mg/kg, clonal expansion was seen in both CD4+ and CD8+ blood T cells between baseline and week 6.

From the germline V gene, CDR1 is SGHRS and CDR2 is YFSETQ. Relative to germline, V is missing 0 bases and J is missing 8 bases, with 5 bases of the junction outside any gene match. Inclusive of the bounding cysteine and phenylalanine, the CDR3 is 15 residues long. The entry retains the CDR3 DNA only, 45 bases that are in frame from base 1. The trial excluded patients who had a history of autoimmune disease or were on systemic immunosuppression. Peripheral blood for TCR sequencing was collected from all dose cohorts at baseline, on cycle 4 day 1, and on cycle 7 day 1. Samples were obtained from an open-label, multicenter, first-in-human phase I dose-escalation trial of ivuxolimab. Adults with locally advanced or metastatic melanoma, renal cell carcinoma, hepatocellular carcinoma or head and neck squamous cell carcinoma were enrolled in the trial. Before TCR sequencing, CD4+ T cells and CD8+ T cells were sorted from peripheral blood as separate populations.

This clonotype was obtained from an adult with an advanced solid tumor such as melanoma, head and neck, liver or kidney cancer. The sample was CD4+ or CD8+ T cells sorted from blood, taken in a trial of the OX40 agonist ivuxolimab. This receptor chain uses TRBV5-1 and TRBJ2-1, and TRBD2 matches 10 of the central bases. The CDR3 region: CASSLVASGGYEQFF. The bases read TGCGCCAGCAGCTTGGTTGCTAGCGGGGGCTATGAGCAGTTCTTC.